This T cell receptor beta chain is drawn from a study of cytomegalovirus exposure and HLA in healthy donors. TCRdb's copy holds only in-frame clones and misses some; the assay was immunoSEQ multiplex PCR. This sample carries 150,000 to 250,000 clones, around 80% of them seen once, and the ten largest clones take around 1.2%. V was pared by 0 bases and J by 6 bases, with 13 bases of the junction left unmatched. The CDR3 is 16 residues long. The V gene's germline CDR1 is GTSNPN and CDR2 SVGIG (reference sequence). The TCR originated in a woman aged 25 to 39 in good health and CMV-seronegative. V usage is TRBV30 and J usage is TRBJ2-7, with 8 bases identical to TRBD2. The sequenced sample consisted of PBMCs. CDR3 sequence reads: CAWSVQREQVPAEQYF. Here the CDR3 DNA reads TGTGCCTGGAGTGTACAGCGGGAGCAGGTCCCGGCCGAGCAGTACTTC.